One sample yielded the 28 T cell receptor beta chains listed below, sequenced in a study of T cells after posttransplantation cyclophosphamide (dated by TCRdb to the mid-2010s). The library came from the immunoSEQ multiplex PCR assay. Not all clones reach the TCRdb copy of this immuneACCESS table, which keeps in-frame sequences only. Checked studies attribute under half of the gap to unresolved V genes and leave the rest unexplained. For this sample the table gives under 75,000 clones, of which around 93% were detected only once. About 3.1% of the sample rests with the top ten. The sequencing sample was made of PBMCs. The receptors were gathered from a young woman in good health and a related stem cell transplant donor.

This chain uses TRBV19 with TRBJ2-1; D might be TRBD2 (7 bases). The CDR3 has 16 residues. Trimming cost V 5 bases and J 8 bases, with 22 bases left between them. Germline V lookup: CDR1 LNHDA, CDR2 SQIVND (reference sequence). This chain's CDR3 is CASSGPRGGVSDEQFF. The CDR3 region has the DNA TGTGCCAGTAGTGGACCTAGGGGGGGGGTCTCGGATGAGCAGTTCTTC.

This clone was detected only once. This sequence joins TRBV28 and TRBJ2-7; a possible D gene is TRBD1 (6 bases). Germline V gene data show CDR1 as MDHEN and CDR2 as SYDVKM. The V end was cut by 4 bases, the J end by 4 bases, with 14 bases between. This CDR3 is 14 amino acids long. This CDR3 is CASSSRDTRYEQYF. The CDR3 nucleotides are TGTGCCAGCAGTTCCCGGGACACACGTTACGAGCAGTACTTC. Full variable domain (outside the CDR3, taken from reference TRBV28 and TRBJ2-7): DVKVTQSSRYLVKRTGEKVFLECVQDMDHENMFWYRQDPGLGLRLIYFSYDVKMKEKGDIPEGYSVSREKKERFSLILESASTNQTSMYLCASSSRDTRYEQYFGPGTRLTVT.

This chain connects TRBV7-9 to TRBJ1-5; a possible D gene is TRBD1 (6 bases). Germline loops: CDR1 SEHNR, CDR2 FQNEAQ (reference sequence). The CDR3 is 15 amino acids. The V gene lost 5 bases and the J gene lost 7 bases, with 18 bases spanning the gap. DNA for the CDR3: TGTGCCAGCAGCCAAACGTCGGGGGCGAGACAGCCCCAGCATTTT. It translates to CASSQTSGARQPQHF.

V gene TRBV18 combines with J gene TRBJ2-7; unclear D gene. CDR3 length: 11 residues. V was pared by 4 bases and J by 0 bases, with 1 base between. Germline loops: CDR1 KGHSH, CDR2 LQKENI. The CDR3 DNA reads as TGTGCCAGCTCACACTCCTACGAGCAGTACTTC. Its protein is CASSHSYEQYF.

The rearrangement joins TRBV2 to TRBJ1-5, with D hard to call. The CDR3 loop spans 11 amino acids. Germline V gene lookup returns CDR1 SNHLY and CDR2 FYNNEI. The V end lost 8 bases, the J end lost 12 bases, and 14 bases lay between the germline ends. CDR3 coding DNA: TGTGCCAGCCTGTCCGTGGGGATCCAGCATTTT. Protein product: CASLSVGIQHF. The whole variable domain, filled in from reference TRBV2 and TRBJ1-5, reads EPEVTQTPSHQVTQMGQEVILRCVPISNHLYFYWYRQILGQKVEFLVSFYNNEISEKSEIFDDQFSVERPDGSNFTLKIRSTKLEDSAMYFCASLSVGIQHFGDGTRLSIL.

V usage is TRBV10-3 and J usage is TRBJ2-7; 10 bases fit TRBD1. Germline V gives CDR1 ENHRY, CDR2 SYGVKD. The V and J ends lost 10 bases and 0 bases, in that order; junction bases with no gene match: 6. CDR3 length: 14 amino acids. Written as DNA, the CDR3 is TGTGCCACCGGGACAGGGGTGAGCTCCTACGAGCAGTACTTC. Translation gives CATGTGVSSYEQYF.

CDR3 sequence (DNA): TGCAGTGCACGCGGTGGCTACACCTTC. Amino acid sequence: CSARGGYTF. The J gene is TRBJ1-2, the V gene TRBV20-1, with unresolved D. The V gene lost 6 bases and the J gene lost 7 bases, with 6 bases spanning the gap. The CDR3 is made up of 9 amino acids. Germline V gene lookup returns CDR1 DFQATT and CDR2 SNEGSKA (reference sequence).

V is TRBV11-2 and J is TRBJ2-5; 9 bases fit TRBD1. The junction had 2 bases not matched to a gene; V was cut back by 1 base and J by 2 bases. The CDR3 has 15 residues. From germline, CDR1 is SGHAT and CDR2 FQNNGV. The CDR3 region is CASSLGDRDQETQYF. CDR3 coding DNA: TGTGCCAGCAGCTTAGGGGACAGGGATCAAGAGACCCAGTACTTC.

This chain links TRBV5-1 with TRBJ2-1, with D tentatively TRBD1 or TRBD2 (5 bases each). The CDR3 sequence is 15 residues long. Germline values: CDR1 SGHRS, CDR2 YFSETQ. Trimming pared 4 bases from V and 7 bases from J, leaving 18 bases between. The CDR3 sequence is CASSVAWGINNEQFF. In nucleotides, the CDR3 is TGCGCCAGCAGCGTGGCGTGGGGGATTAATAATGAGCAGTTCTTC.

This chain joins TRBV16 and TRBJ1-2; maybe TRBD1 (5 bases). CDR1 is KGHSY, CDR2 FQNENV, per germline. With 3 bases removed from V and 8 bases from J, the gap between germline ends came to 22 bases. The CDR3 sequence is 16 residues long. The CDR3 here is CASSQATAPLYGGYTF. CDR3 DNA sequence: TGTGCCAGCAGCCAGGCGACAGCACCACTCTACGGGGGCTACACCTTC. Combining the CDR3 with reference TRBV16 and TRBJ1-2 gives the whole variable domain GEEVAQTPKHLVRGEGQKAKLYCAPIKGHSYVFWYQQVLKNEFKFLISFQNENVFDETGMPKERFSAKCLPNSPCSLEIQATKLEDSAVYFCASSQATAPLYGGYTFGSGTRLTVV.

This rearrangement joins TRBV29-1 to TRBJ1-5; no clear D. The V gene lost 4 bases and the J gene lost 7 bases, with 11 bases spanning the gap. CDR3 length: 12 amino acids. Germline values: CDR1 SQVTM, CDR2 ANQGSEA. In DNA form, the CDR3 reads TGCAGCGTTGTCTCGGGGAACCAGCCCCAGCATTTT. Residues: CSVVSGNQPQHF.

J is TRBJ1-2 and V is TRBV6-5; 9 bases are shared with TRBD1. The junction had 7 bases not matched to a gene; V was cut back by 7 bases and J by 7 bases. Germline V gene data show CDR1 as MNHEY and CDR2 as SVGAGI. This CDR3 spans 13 amino acids. The DNA for the CDR3 is TGTGCCAGCATCTCGGACAGGGGAAGTGGCTACACCTTC. Translating gives CASISDRGSGYTF.

This clone came up a few times. This sequence joins TRBV7-2 and TRBJ1-6; D perhaps matches TRBD1 (5 bases). Germline V gene sequence: CDR1 SGHTA, CDR2 FQGNSA. V was trimmed by 2 bases and J by 9 bases, leaving 14 bases between them. This CDR3 has 15 residues. The CDR3 spells CASSLSQGRSSPLHF. CDR3 DNA sequence: TGTGCCAGCAGCTTATCTCAGGGTAGGAGTTCACCCCTCCACTTT.

The chain's CDR3 is CSVGGGTSGHRETQYF. The CDR3 DNA follows: TGCAGCGTTGGGGGGGGTACTAGCGGCCATAGGGAGACCCAGTACTTC. This chain joins TRBV29-1 and TRBJ2-5, with TRBD2 identical over 8 bases. Trimming took 4 bases from V and 5 from J; bases not matched to a gene: 15. Germline CDR1 SQVTM, CDR2 ANQGSEA. There are 16 residues in the CDR3.

This clone was seen only once. V and J are TRBV7-3 and TRBJ1-2; 7 bases align to TRBD1. After removal of 5 bases from V and 8 bases from J, the junction contained 8 bases not matched to a gene. This CDR3 is built from 13 residues. Germline CDR1 reads SGHTA; CDR2 reads FQGTGA. As DNA, the CDR3 is TGTGCCAGCAGCGTGGGACAGACGCGGGGCTACACCTTC. Amino acid sequence: CASSVGQTRGYTF.

The chain combines TRBV7-2 with TRBJ1-1; D is ambiguous. Between the trimmed V and J ends, which lost 5 bases and 3 bases, there was a span of 10 bases. CDR1 and CDR2 (germline): SGHTA, FQGNSA. The CDR3 is made up of 13 amino acids. CDR3 in DNA: TGTGCCAGCAGCATTCGGGATGACACTGAAGCTTTCTTT. This translates into CASSIRDDTEAFF.

This clone was detected only once. V and J are TRBV7-9 and TRBJ2-3; D gene unclear. V gave up 5 bases and J gave up 5 bases, with 5 bases separating them. CDR3 size: 11 residues. Germline V gives CDR1 SEHNR, CDR2 FQNEAQ (reference sequence). The CDR3, as DNA: TGTGCCAGCAGCCAAGGAGATACGCAGTATTTT. As protein: CASSQGDTQYF.

The rearrangement joins TRBV28 to TRBJ1-4; TRBD1 matches 7 bases. With V trimmed by 10 bases and J by 2 bases, 4 bases remained unmatched. CDR1 MDHEN and CDR2 SYDVKM come from the germline V gene. CDR3 length equals 13 residues. Here the CDR3 reads CAIRTGTNEKLFF. The CDR3 bases are TGTGCCATCCGGACAGGCACTAATGAAAAACTGTTTTTT. The variable domain in full, with the rest retrieved from reference TRBV28 and TRBJ1-4, is DVKVTQSSRYLVKRTGEKVFLECVQDMDHENMFWYRQDPGLGLRLIYFSYDVKMKEKGDIPEGYSVSREKKERFSLILESASTNQTSMYLCAIRTGTNEKLFFGSGTQLSVL.

The chain has TRBV27 and TRBJ1-6; D is uncertain. The V gene lost 0 bases and the J gene lost 2 bases, with 8 bases spanning the gap. The germline V gene has CDR1 MNHEY and CDR2 SMNVEV (reference sequence). There are 16 residues in the CDR3. The CDR3: CASSLSPGPYNSPLHF. The CDR3 coding sequence is TGTGCCAGCAGTTTATCGCCCGGACCCTATAATTCACCCCTCCACTTT.

A few counts support this clone. The chain uses TRBV27 and TRBJ1-6, with D unclear. The CDR3 length is 15 residues. In germline, CDR1 is MNHEY, CDR2 SMNVEV (reference sequence). Deletions cut 5 bases from V and 6 bases from J, with 14 bases between. Here the CDR3 DNA reads TGTGCCAGCAGTCCCCAAGGACCTCTTAATTCACCCCTCCACTTT. Its translation: CASSPQGPLNSPLHF.

The gene calls are TRBV2 and TRBJ1-1, with TRBD1 identical over 9 bases. The CDR3 loop spans 13 amino acids. With V trimmed by 4 bases and J by 3 bases, 0 bases remained unmatched. Germline V gives CDR1 SNHLY, CDR2 FYNNEI. CDR3: CASSGQGDTEAFF. For the CDR3, the DNA is TGTGCCAGCAGTGGACAGGGGGACACTGAAGCTTTCTTT. Full variable domain (outside the CDR3, taken from reference TRBV2 and TRBJ1-1): EPEVTQTPSHQVTQMGQEVILRCVPISNHLYFYWYRQILGQKVEFLVSFYNNEISEKSEIFDDQFSVERPDGSNFTLKIRSTKLEDSAMYFCASSGQGDTEAFFGQGTRLTVV.

The chain carries TRBV11-1 and TRBJ2-7; 14 bases map to TRBD2. The germline V gene encodes CDR1 SGHAT and CDR2 FQDESV (reference sequence). V gave up 4 bases and J gave up 6 bases; unmatched junction bases: 2. This CDR3 is 14 amino acids long. The CDR3 loop reads CASSSGLAGGEQYF. CDR3 in DNA: TGTGCCAGCAGCTCTGGACTAGCGGGGGGCGAGCAGTACTTC.

In this sample, this clone turned up a few times. This rearrangement joins TRBV5-4 to TRBJ1-1, with no clear D. Germline CDR1 and CDR2: SGHNT and YYREEE (reference sequence). The CDR3 length is 12 residues. Trimming left V 6 bases short and J 1 base short, with 7 bases between. The DNA for the CDR3 is TGTGCCAGCACTCGACCGAACACTGAAGCTTTCTTT. Protein sequence: CASTRPNTEAFF.

The rearrangement joins TRBV29-1 to TRBJ2-3; TRBD1 might be the D (5 bases). The CDR3 contains 14 residues. Germline CDR1 and CDR2: SQVTM and ANQGSEA. Trimming took 5 bases from V and 2 from J, leaving 14 bases between them. This chain's CDR3 is CSVRQYGNTDTQYF. The CDR3 region has the DNA TGCAGCGTTCGACAGTACGGTAACACAGATACGCAGTATTTT.

Concerning this clone: At one end, the junction sequence differs from germline, possibly due to a read error. This chain links TRBV9 with TRBJ2-5, with TRBD2 identical over 7 bases. This CDR3 is built from 16 residues. Germline V gene sequence: CDR1 SGDLS, CDR2 YYNGEE. CDR3 nucleotide sequence: TGTGCCAGCAGCGTAGACGCGGGGACTATCCAAGGGACCCAGTACTTC. Its protein is CASSVDAGTIQGTQYF.

The chain couples TRBV2 to TRBJ2-3; 11 bases match TRBD2. The CDR3 has 15 amino acids. In germline, CDR1 is SNHLY, CDR2 FYNNEI. Trimming at V came to 6 bases and at J to 1 base, leaving 3 bases not matched to a gene. The CDR3 region has the DNA TGTGCCAGCAGGCTAGCGGGGGGCCGCACAGATACGCAGTATTTT. Its translation is CASRLAGGRTDTQYF. Using reference TRBV2 and TRBJ2-3 for the parts outside the CDR3, the full variable domain is EPEVTQTPSHQVTQMGQEVILRCVPISNHLYFYWYRQILGQKVEFLVSFYNNEISEKSEIFDDQFSVERPDGSNFTLKIRSTKLEDSAMYFCASRLAGGRTDTQYFGPGTRLTVL.

This chain connects TRBV28 to TRBJ1-1; D uncertain. Trimming left V 1 base short and J 1 base short, with 4 bases between. Germline V gene data show CDR1 as MDHEN and CDR2 as SYDVKM. The CDR3 has 13 residues. The CDR3 nucleotides read TGTGCCAGCAGTTTATTAGGGAACACTGAAGCTTTCTTT. Its protein is CASSLLGNTEAFF.

This clone was counted a single time. The chain carries TRBV4-3 and TRBJ2-1, with 10 positions matching TRBD1. The CDR3 loop spans 15 amino acids. Germline CDR1 LGHNA, CDR2 YSLEER. Trimming removed 1 base from V and 7 bases from J; junction bases left unmatched: 4. CDR3 DNA: TGCGCCAGCAGCCAAGGACAGGGGGCGTTGAATGAGCAGTTCTTC. Amino acids: CASSQGQGALNEQFF.